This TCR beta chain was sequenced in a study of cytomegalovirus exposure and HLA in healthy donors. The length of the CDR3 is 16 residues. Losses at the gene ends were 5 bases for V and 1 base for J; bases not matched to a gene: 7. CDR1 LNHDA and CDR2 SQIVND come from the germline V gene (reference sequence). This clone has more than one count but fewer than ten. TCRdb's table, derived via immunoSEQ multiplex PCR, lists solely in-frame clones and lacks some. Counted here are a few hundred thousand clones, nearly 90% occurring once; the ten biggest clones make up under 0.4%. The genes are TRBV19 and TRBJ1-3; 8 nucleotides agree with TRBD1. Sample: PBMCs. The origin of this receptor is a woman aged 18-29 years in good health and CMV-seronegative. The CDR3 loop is CASSSGQGGSGNTIYF. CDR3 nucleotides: TGTGCCAGTAGTTCCGGACAGGGAGGGTCTGGAAACACCATATATTTT.